This TCR beta chain derives from a study of blood T cell repertoires in COVID-19. Study-wide context: There were acute and convalescent COVID-19 samples, and they came from the United States, Italy and Spain. PBMCs, B-cell-depleted T cells, or T cells provided the cDNA or gDNA that made up the material.

TCRdb's copy holds only in-frame clones and misses some; the assay was immunoSEQ multiplex PCR. The profile shows under 65,000 clones, approximately 80% of them singletons. Germline CDR1 is SGDLS and CDR2 is YYNGEE. The V end lost 3 bases, the J end lost 0 bases, and 12 bases lay between the germline ends. The CDR3 covers 16 residues. This clone was picked up a small number of times. The origin of this receptor is a woman in her sixties or seventies with acute or convalescent COVID-19. The sequenced material came from peripheral blood. The rearrangement joins TRBV9 to TRBJ2-2, with D tentatively TRBD2 (6 bases). CDR3: CASSAGLLANTGELFF. Here the CDR3 DNA reads TGTGCCAGCAGCGCGGGACTGCTCGCGAACACCGGGGAGCTGTTTTTT.